Shown below are 2 T cell receptor beta chains from a single sample sequenced in a study of blood T cell repertoires in COVID-19. Clones were sequenced by immunoSEQ multiplex PCR, and TCRdb holds only the in-frame ones, with some missing. The sample lists tens of thousands of clones; 70% to 90% were seen once. Source material: peripheral blood. Receptors were obtained from a woman between 55 and 75 years old with acute or convalescent COVID-19.

The genes are TRBV2 and TRBJ2-7, with TRBD1 as a possible D gene (6 bases). The CDR3 consists of 13 residues. V was clipped by 3 bases and J by 3 bases, with 9 bases between them. Germline lookup yields CDR1 SNHLY and CDR2 FYNNEI. The CDR3 here is CASSEGASYEQYF. CDR3 nucleotide sequence: TGTGCCAGCAGTGAGGGGGCCAGCTACGAGCAGTACTTC.

The chain couples TRBV20-1 to TRBJ2-7, with TRBD2 as a possible D gene (5 bases). The CDR3 loop spans 12 amino acids. Trimming stripped 3 bases from V and 3 bases from J, with 9 bases between. Germline V lookup: CDR1 DFQATT, CDR2 SNEGSKA (reference sequence). The CDR3 is CSASQGGYEQYF. The CDR3 DNA sequence: TGCAGTGCTAGTCAAGGAGGCTACGAGCAGTACTTC.